This note documents a single T cell receptor beta chain sequence. The antigen is not known. Germline V gene data show CDR1 as SGHAT and CDR2 as FQDESV (reference sequence). The V gene end was trimmed by 5 bases and the J gene end by 8 bases; junction bases not matched to a gene: 7. This CDR3 is built from 14 residues. Via MiXCR, TCRdb re-called the 5' RACE reads, giving one row per CDR3 protein. The sample has some 330,000 distinct CDR3 sequences; approximately 8.8% are singletons. The sample is drawn from a study of identical twins. Study-wide findings and caveats: The more abundant beta clonotypes in cord blood had fewer insertions, and memory repertoires did not show this. Alpha sequences that were out-of-frame and twin-shared showed an excess of low generation probability. Surplus twin overlap in beta out-of-frame sequences was less pronounced.

The origin of this receptor is a woman in her forties or fifties in good health. The sample comprised naive T cells sorted from blood. The rearrangement joins TRBV11-1 to TRBJ2-1; 9 positions match TRBD2. The CDR3 is CASSRGRAGDEQFF. The CDR3 region has the DNA TGTGCCAGCAGCCGCGGGAGGGCCGGGGATGAGCAGTTCTTC.